The clone carrying this T cell receptor (beta chain) ranks as large. The data were taken from a study of tumor-infiltrating lymphocytes in glioblastoma multiforme. Germline V lookup: CDR1 SQVTM, CDR2 ANQGSEA. With V trimmed by 3 bases and J by 6 bases, 5 bases remained unmatched. The length of the CDR3 is 12 residues. Three nested ARM-PCR rounds with V-beta and C-beta primers built TCRB libraries. From the multiplex PCR reads, TCRdb called clonotypes with MiXCR, one entry per CDR3 protein. The sample consists of about 13,000 distinct CDR3 sequences, roughly 70% of them appearing once. V and J are TRBV29-1 and TRBJ2-7; 7 nucleotides match TRBD2. The source of this sequence is a male donor with glioblastoma. What was sequenced was brain tumor tissue. CDR3 sequence: CSVDAGRAEQYF. The DNA of the CDR3 is TGCAGCGTTGACGCAGGGAGGGCCGAGCAGTACTTC.